The subject of this entry is one T cell receptor beta chain. In germline, CDR1 is SGHNT, CDR2 YENEEA. The length of the CDR3 is 15 residues. Deletions cut 2 bases from V and 1 base from J, with 10 bases between. Assay: immunoSEQ multiplex PCR; the TCRdb copy retains only in-frame clones and omits some. The data show around 25,000 clones, roughly 90% seen once. This sample stems from a study of control samples from healthy donors and cancer patients. The V call is TRBV11-3, the J call TRBJ2-3; tentatively, D is TRBD2 (5 bases). This sequence originates from a man aged 45 to 65 with lung cancer. The sequenced sample consisted of PBMCs. CDR3 nucleotides: TGTGCCAGCAGCTTAATGAGCGGTGGCACAGATACGCAGTATTTT. The encoded protein is CASSLMSGGTDTQYF.